This T cell receptor (beta chain) was captured by sequencing in a study of esophageal squamous cell carcinoma under preoperative chemotherapy. Relative to its sample, this clonotype is medium-sized. TCRdb independently ran MiXCR on the PCR reads; one entry per CDR3 protein. This table holds about 6,600 distinct CDR3 sequences, less than 35% found once. The time point: before preoperative PTX-NDP chemotherapy. J gave up 5 bases and V 4 bases, and 6 bases lay outside the gene matches. There are 15 residues in the CDR3. The germline gives CDR1 SGHVS, CDR2 FQNEAQ. The material was obtained from a patient given preoperative chemotherapy. The sequence was obtained from a human donor with esophageal squamous cell carcinoma. The donor label of this sample is uncertain. The chain has TRBV7-8 and TRBJ2-1; 9 positions agree with TRBD2. CDR3 in amino acids: CASSSKTSGHNEQFF. CDR3 bases: TGTGCCAGCAGCTCAAAGACTAGCGGACACAATGAGCAGTTCTTC.